This T cell receptor (beta chain) derives from a study of early T cells in non-severe SARS-CoV-2 infection. Background on the study: RNA in bulk from unsorted whole blood was sequenced, and chains were unpaired.

Study results and limitations: VDJdb-based annotation leaned toward anti-spike CD8 responses and missed private and CD4 specificities.

This clonotype was observed at least ten times. Its antigen is still unknown. The TCR library protocol attached unique molecular identifiers to the individual cDNA molecules. TCRdb passed the 5' RACE reads through MiXCR, listing each CDR3 protein once. In the table there are under 70,000 distinct CDR3 sequences, 5.6% of which are singletons. J was trimmed by 1 base and V by 6 bases; bases with no gene match: 8. The CDR3 has 15 residues. The V gene's germline CDR1 is MGHDK and CDR2 SYGVNS. This TCR came from an adult who was a healthcare worker with PCR-confirmed SARS-CoV-2 infection or an uninfected control (not recorded which). V is TRBV25-1 and J is TRBJ2-5; 7 bases match TRBD1. The sample consisted of whole blood. CDR3 DNA: TGTGCCAGCAGGGGAGATCGGACAGGCCAAGAGACCCAGTACTTC. Amino acids: CASRGDRTGQETQYF.